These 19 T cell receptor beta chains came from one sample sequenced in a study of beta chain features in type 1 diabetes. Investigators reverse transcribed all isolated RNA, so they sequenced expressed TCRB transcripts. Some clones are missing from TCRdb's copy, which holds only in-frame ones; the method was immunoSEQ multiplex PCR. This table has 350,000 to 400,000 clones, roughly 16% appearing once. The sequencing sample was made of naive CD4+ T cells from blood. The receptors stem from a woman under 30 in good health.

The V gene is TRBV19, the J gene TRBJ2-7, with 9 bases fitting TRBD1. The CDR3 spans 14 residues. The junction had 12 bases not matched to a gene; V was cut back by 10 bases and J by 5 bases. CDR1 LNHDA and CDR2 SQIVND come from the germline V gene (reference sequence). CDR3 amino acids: CATQTGQGFHEQYF. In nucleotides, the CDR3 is TGTGCCACCCAAACTGGACAGGGGTTCCACGAGCAGTACTTC.

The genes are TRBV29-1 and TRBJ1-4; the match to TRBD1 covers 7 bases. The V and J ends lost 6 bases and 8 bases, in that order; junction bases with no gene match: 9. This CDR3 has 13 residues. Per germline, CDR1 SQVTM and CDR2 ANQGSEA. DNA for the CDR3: TGCAGCGTGGGACAGTCTGCGAGAGAAAAACTGTTTTTT. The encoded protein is CSVGQSAREKLFF.

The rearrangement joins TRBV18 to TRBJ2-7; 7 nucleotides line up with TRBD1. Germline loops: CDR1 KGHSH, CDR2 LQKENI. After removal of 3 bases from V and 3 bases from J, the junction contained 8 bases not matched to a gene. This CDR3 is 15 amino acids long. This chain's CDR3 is CASSPRWTGSYEQYF. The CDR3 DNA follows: TGTGCCAGCTCACCTCGTTGGACAGGAAGCTACGAGCAGTACTTC. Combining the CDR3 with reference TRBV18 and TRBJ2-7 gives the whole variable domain NAGVMQNPRHLVRRRGQEARLRCSPMKGHSHVYWYRQLPEEGLKFMVYLQKENIIDESGMPKERFSAEFPKEGPSILRIQQVVRGDSAAYFCASSPRWTGSYEQYFGPGTRLTVT.

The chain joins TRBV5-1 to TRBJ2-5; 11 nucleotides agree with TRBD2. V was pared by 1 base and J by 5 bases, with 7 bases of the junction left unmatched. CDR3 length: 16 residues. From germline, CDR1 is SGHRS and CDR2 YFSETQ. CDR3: CASSLQTSGIRETQYF. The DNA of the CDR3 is TGCGCCAGCAGCTTGCAGACTAGCGGGATTCGGGAGACCCAGTACTTC.

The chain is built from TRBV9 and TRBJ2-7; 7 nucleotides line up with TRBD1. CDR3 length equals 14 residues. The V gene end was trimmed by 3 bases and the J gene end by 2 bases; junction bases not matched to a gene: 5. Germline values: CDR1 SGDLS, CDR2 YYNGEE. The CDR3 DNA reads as TGTGCCAGCAGCGCCCCGGGACAGCCCTACGAGCAGTACTTC. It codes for CASSAPGQPYEQYF.

The CDR3 is CASSEEAGGYGYTF. In DNA form, the CDR3 reads TGTGCCAGCAGTGAAGAGGCAGGGGGCTATGGCTACACCTTC. The rearrangement joins TRBV2 to TRBJ1-2; 7 bases are a match to TRBD1. The trim removed 1 base at V and 4 bases at J, leaving 3 bases unmatched. The CDR3 is 14 amino acids. The V gene's germline CDR1 is SNHLY and CDR2 FYNNEI.

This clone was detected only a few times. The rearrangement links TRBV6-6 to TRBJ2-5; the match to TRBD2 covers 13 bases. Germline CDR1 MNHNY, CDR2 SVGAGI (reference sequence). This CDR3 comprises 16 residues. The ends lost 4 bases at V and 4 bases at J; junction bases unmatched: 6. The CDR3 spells CASSSPTSGGRETQYF. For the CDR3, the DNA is TGTGCCAGCAGTTCCCCGACTAGCGGGGGGCGAGAGACCCAGTACTTC.

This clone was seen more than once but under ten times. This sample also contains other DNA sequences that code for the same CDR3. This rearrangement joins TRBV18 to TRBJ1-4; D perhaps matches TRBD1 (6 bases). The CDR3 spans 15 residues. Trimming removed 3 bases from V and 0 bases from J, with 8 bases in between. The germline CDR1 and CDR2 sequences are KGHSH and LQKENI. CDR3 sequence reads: CASSPRTATNEKLFF. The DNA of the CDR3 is TGTGCCAGCTCACCCCGGACAGCAACTAATGAAAAACTGTTTTTT.

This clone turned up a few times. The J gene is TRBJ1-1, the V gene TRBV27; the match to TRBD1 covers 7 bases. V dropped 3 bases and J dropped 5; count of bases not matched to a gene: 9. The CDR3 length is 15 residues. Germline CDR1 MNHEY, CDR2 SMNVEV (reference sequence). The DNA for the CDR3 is TGTGCCAGCAGTTTCGGAACAGGGGTTGGGACTGAAGCTTTCTTT. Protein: CASSFGTGVGTEAFF.

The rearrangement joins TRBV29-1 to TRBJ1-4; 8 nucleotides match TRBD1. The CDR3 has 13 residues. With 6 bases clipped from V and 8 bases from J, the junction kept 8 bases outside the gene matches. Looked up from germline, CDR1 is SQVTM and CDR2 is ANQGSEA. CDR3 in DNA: TGCAGCGTGCAGACAGGGGCAGGGGAAAAACTGTTTTTT. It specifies CSVQTGAGEKLFF.

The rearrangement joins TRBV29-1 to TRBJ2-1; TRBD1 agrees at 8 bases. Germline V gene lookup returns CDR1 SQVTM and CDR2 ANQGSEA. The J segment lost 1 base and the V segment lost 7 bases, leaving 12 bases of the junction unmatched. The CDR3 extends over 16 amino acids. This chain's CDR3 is CSALRDRMRSYNEQFF. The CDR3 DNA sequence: TGCAGCGCCCTCCGGGACAGGATGAGGTCCTACAATGAGCAGTTCTTC.

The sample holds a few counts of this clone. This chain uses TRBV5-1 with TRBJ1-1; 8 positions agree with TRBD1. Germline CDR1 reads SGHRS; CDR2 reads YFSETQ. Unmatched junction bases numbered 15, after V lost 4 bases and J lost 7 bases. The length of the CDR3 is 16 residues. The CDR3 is CASSQPRGTGGIEAFF. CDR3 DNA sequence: TGCGCCAGCAGCCAACCTAGAGGGACAGGAGGGATTGAAGCTTTCTTT.

The CDR3 reads CASSPKLQPQHF. CDR3 DNA sequence: TGTGCCAGCAGCCCTAAACTACAGCCCCAGCATTTT. The chain carries TRBV28 and TRBJ1-5; D gene unclear. The germline V and J ends were trimmed by 6 bases and 7 bases, with 10 bases remaining between them. Germline V gene sequence: CDR1 MDHEN, CDR2 SYDVKM. CDR3 length: 12 amino acids.

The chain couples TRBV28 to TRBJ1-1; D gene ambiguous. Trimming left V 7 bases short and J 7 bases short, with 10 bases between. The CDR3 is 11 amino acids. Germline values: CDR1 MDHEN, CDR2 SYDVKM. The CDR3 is CASTLESEAFF. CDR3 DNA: TGTGCCAGCACCCTAGAGAGTGAAGCTTTCTTT.

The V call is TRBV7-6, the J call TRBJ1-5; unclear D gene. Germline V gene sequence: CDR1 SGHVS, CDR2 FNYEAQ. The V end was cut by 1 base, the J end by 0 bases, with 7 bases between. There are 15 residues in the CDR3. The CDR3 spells CASSLGGNSNQPQHF. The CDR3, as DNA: TGTGCCAGCAGCTTAGGAGGGAATAGCAATCAGCCCCAGCATTTT.

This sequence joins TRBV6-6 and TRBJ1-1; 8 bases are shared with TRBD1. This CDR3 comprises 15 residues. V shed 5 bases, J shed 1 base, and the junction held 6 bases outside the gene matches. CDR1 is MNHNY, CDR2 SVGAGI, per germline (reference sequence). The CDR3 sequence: CASSQRQGTNTEAFF. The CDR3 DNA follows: TGTGCCAGCAGTCAACGACAGGGGACGAACACTGAAGCTTTCTTT.

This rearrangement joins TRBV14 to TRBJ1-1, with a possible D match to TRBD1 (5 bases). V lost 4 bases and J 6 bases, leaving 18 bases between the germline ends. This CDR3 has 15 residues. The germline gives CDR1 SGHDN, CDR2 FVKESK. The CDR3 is CASSPWTGGVPEAFF. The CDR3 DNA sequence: TGTGCCAGCAGCCCCTGGACGGGGGGAGTCCCTGAAGCTTTCTTT. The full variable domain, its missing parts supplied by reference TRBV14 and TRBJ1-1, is EAGVTQFPSHSVIEKGQTVTLRCDPISGHDNLYWYRRVMGKEIKFLLHFVKESKQDESGMPNNRFLAERTGGTYSTLKVQPAELEDSGVYFCASSPWTGGVPEAFFGQGTRLTVV.

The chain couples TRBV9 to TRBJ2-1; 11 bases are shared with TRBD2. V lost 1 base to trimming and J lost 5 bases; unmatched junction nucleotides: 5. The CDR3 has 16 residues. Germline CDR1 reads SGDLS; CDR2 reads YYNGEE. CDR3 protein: CASSVLAGGGNNEQFF. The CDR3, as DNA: TGTGCCAGCAGCGTACTAGCGGGAGGAGGGAACAATGAGCAGTTCTTC.

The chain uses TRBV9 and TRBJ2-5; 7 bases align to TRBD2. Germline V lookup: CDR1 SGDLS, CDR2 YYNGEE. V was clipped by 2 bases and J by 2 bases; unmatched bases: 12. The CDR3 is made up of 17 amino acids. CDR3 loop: CASSVRGSAGLQETQYF. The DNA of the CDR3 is TGTGCCAGCAGCGTTAGAGGGTCGGCGGGACTACAAGAGACCCAGTACTTC.